The T cell receptor beta chain described here comes from a study of cytomegalovirus exposure and HLA in healthy donors. Whole-study findings and limits: Researchers catalogued approximately 170 TCR beta chains as cytomegalovirus-associated.

Generated by immunoSEQ multiplex PCR, the TCRdb table keeps only in-frame clones and is missing some. This table holds about 250,000 clones, roughly nine tenths found once. Regarding this clone: Its antigen remains unidentified.

Per germline, CDR1 MNHEY and CDR2 SMNVEV (reference sequence). Between the trimmed V and J ends, which lost 3 bases and 0 bases, there was a span of 5 bases. The length of the CDR3 is 14 residues. Sequenced input: PBMCs. This chain uses TRBV27 with TRBJ2-2; D remains unclear. The clonotype originates from a man younger than 30 in good health and CMV-seropositive. CDR3 in amino acids: CASSFRTNTGELFF. The CDR3 region has the DNA TGTGCCAGCAGTTTCCGCACGAACACCGGGGAGCTGTTTTTT.